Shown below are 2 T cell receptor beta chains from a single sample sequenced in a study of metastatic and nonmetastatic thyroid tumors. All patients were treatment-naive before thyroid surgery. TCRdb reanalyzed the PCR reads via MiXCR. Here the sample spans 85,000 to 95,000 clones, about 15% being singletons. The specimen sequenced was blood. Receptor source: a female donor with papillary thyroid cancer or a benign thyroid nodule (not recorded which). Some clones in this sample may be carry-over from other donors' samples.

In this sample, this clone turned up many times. In nucleotides, the CDR3 is TGCGCCAGCAGCTTGGGGGCAGGGGACGAAAAACTGTTTTTT. Amino acid sequence: CASSLGAGDEKLFF. This chain links TRBV5-1 with TRBJ1-4, with a weak D call TRBD1 (6 bases). The CDR3 spans 14 residues. The V end lost 0 bases, the J end lost 8 bases, and 11 bases lay between the germline ends. Germline-derived CDR1 and CDR2 are SGHRS and YFSETQ.

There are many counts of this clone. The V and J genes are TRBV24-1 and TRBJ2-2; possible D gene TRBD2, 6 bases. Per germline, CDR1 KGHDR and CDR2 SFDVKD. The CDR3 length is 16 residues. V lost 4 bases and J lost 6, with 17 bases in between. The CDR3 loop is CATSDRRVGTPGELFF. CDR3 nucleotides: TGTGCCACCAGTGACCGGAGGGTGGGGACCCCCGGGGAGCTGTTTTTT.